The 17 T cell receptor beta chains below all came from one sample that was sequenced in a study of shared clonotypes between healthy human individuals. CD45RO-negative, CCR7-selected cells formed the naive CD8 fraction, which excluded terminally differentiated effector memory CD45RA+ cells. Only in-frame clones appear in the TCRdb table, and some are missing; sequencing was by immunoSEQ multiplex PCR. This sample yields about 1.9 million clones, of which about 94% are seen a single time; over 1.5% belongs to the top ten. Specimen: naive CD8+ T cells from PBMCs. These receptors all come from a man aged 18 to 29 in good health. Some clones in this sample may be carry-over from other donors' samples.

CDR3 sequence (DNA): TGTGCCAGCAGTTTACTGATGGGTAACGAGCAGTACTTC. As protein: CASSLLMGNEQYF. The genes are TRBV28 and TRBJ2-7; D unresolved. The germline V gene encodes CDR1 MDHEN and CDR2 SYDVKM. Between the trimmed V and J ends, which lost 2 bases and 5 bases, there was a span of 10 bases. This CDR3 has 13 residues. Based on the CDR3 plus reference TRBV28 and TRBJ2-7, the full variable domain is DVKVTQSSRYLVKRTGEKVFLECVQDMDHENMFWYRQDPGLGLRLIYFSYDVKMKEKGDIPEGYSVSREKKERFSLILESASTNQTSMYLCASSLLMGNEQYFGPGTRLTVT.

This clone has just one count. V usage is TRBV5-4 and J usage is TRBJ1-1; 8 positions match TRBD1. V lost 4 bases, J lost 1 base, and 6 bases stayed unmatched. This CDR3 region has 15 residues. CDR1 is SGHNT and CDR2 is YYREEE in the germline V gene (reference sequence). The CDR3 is CASSRRQGPNTEAFF. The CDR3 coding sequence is TGTGCCAGCAGCAGGCGACAGGGGCCGAACACTGAAGCTTTCTTT.

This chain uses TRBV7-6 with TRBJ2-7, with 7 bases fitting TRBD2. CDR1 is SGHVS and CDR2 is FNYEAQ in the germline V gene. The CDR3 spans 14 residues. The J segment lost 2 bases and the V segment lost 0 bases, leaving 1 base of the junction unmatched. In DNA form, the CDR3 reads TGTGCCAGCAGCTTAGCAGCGGGGCCCTACGAGCAGTACTTC. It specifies CASSLAAGPYEQYF.

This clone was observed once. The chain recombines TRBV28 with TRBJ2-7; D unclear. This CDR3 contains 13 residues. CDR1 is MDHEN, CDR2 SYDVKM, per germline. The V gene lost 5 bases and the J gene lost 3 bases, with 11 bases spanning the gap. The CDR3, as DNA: TGTGCCAGCAGTCCGTGGAGTGACTACGAGCAGTACTTC. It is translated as CASSPWSDYEQYF.

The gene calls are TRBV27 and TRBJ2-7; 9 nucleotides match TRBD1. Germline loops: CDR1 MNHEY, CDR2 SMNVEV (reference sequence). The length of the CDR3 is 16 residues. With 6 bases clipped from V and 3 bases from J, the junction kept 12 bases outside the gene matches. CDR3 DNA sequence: TGTGCCAGCAGCGGATGGACCGGGACAGGGATCTACGAGCAGTACTTC. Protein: CASSGWTGTGIYEQYF.

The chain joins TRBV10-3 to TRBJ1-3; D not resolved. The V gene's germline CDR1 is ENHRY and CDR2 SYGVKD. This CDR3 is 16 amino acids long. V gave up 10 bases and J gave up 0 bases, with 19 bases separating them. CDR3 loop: CATLSLRGSSGNTIYF. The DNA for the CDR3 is TGTGCCACCTTATCACTACGGGGAAGCTCTGGAAACACCATATATTTT.

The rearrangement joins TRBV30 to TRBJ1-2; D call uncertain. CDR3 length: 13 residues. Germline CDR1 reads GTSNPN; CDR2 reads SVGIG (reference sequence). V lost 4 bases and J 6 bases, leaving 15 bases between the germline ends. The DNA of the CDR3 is TGTGCCTGGAAAGGCGGGTCGTCCAATGGCTACACCTTC. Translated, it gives CAWKGGSSNGYTF.

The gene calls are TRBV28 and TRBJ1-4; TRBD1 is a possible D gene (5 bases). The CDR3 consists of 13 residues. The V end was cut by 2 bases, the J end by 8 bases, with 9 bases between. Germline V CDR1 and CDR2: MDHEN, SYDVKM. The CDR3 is CASSLGEGEKLFF. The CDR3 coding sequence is TGTGCCAGCAGTTTAGGGGAGGGGGAAAAACTGTTTTTT.

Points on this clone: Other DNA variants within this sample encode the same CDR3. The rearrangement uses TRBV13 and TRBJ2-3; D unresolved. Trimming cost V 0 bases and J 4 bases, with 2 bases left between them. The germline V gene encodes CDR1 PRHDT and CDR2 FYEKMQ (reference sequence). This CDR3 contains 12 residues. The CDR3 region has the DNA TGTGCCAGCAGCTTAGGTCCAGATACGCAGTATTTT. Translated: CASSLGPDTQYF. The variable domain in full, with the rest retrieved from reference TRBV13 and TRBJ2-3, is AAGVIQSPRHLIKEKRETATLKCYPIPRHDTVYWYQQGPGQDPQFLISFYEKMQSDKGSIPDRFSAQQFSDYHSELNMSSLELGDSALYFCASSLGPDTQYFGPGTRLTVL.

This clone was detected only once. The CDR3 DNA is TGCAGTGCCCACGGGGGGGTTCCACAGTTCTTC. Protein: CSAHGGVPQFF. The chain combines TRBV20-1 with TRBJ2-1; 8 bases fit TRBD2. Losses at the gene ends were 6 bases for V and 13 bases for J; bases not matched to a gene: 8. CDR1 and CDR2 from the germline V gene are DFQATT and SNEGSKA (reference sequence). The length of the CDR3 is 11 residues.

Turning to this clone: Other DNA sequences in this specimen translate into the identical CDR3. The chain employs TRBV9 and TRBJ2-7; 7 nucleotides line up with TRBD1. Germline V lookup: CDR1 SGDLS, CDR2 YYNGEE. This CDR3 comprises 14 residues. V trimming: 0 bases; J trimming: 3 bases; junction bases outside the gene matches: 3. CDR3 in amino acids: CASSVGDSSYEQYF. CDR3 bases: TGTGCCAGCAGCGTAGGGGACAGCAGCTACGAGCAGTACTTC.

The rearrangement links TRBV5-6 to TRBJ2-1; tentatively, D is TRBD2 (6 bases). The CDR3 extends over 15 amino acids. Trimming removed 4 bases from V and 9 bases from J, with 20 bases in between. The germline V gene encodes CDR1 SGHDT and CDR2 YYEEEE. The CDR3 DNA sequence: TGTGCCAGCAGCGGAGGGTTTTACGGGACTGTTGAGCAGTTCTTC. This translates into CASSGGFYGTVEQFF.

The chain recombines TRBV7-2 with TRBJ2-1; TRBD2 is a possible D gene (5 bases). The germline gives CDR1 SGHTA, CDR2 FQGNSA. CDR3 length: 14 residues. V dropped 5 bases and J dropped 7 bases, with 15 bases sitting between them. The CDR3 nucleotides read TGTGCCAGCAGCCTCCGCAGGTGGGAGAATGAGCAGTTCTTC. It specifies CASSLRRWENEQFF. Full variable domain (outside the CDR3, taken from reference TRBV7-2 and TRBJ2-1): GAGVSQSPSNKVTEKGKDVELRCDPISGHTALYWYRQSLGQGLEFLIYFQGNSAPDKSGLPSDRFSAERTGGSVSTLTIQRTQQEDSAVYLCASSLRRWENEQFFGPGTRLTVL.

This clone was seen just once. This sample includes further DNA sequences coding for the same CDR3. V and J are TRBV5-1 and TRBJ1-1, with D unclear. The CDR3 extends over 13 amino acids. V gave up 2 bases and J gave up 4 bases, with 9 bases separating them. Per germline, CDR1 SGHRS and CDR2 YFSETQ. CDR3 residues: CASSFGRGTEAFF. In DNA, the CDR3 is TGCGCCAGCAGCTTCGGACGGGGCACTGAAGCTTTCTTT.

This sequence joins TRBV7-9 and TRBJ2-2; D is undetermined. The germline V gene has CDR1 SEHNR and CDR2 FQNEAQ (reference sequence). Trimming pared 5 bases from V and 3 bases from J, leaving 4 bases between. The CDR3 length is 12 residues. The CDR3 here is CASSPYTGELFF. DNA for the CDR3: TGTGCCAGCAGCCCCTACACCGGGGAGCTGTTTTTT. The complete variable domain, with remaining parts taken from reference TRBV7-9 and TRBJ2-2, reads DTGVSQNPRHKITKRGQNVTFRCDPISEHNRLYWYRQTLGQGPEFLTYFQNEAQLEKSRLLSDRFSAERPKGSFSTLEIQRTEQGDSAMYLCASSPYTGELFFGEGSRLTVL.

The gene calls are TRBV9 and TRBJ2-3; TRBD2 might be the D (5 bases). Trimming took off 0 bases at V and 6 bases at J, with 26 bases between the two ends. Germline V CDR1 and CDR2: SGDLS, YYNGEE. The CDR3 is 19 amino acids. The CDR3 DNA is TGTGCCAGCAGCGTAGGGGCAACTGGTTTTATGGCCCAGCGGGATACGCAGTATTTT. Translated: CASSVGATGFMAQRDTQYF.

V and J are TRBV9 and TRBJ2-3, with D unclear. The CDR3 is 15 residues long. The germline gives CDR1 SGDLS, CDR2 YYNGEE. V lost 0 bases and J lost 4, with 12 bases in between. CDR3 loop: CASSVAGRLSDTQYF. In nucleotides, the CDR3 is TGTGCCAGCAGCGTAGCGGGTCGGCTGTCAGATACGCAGTATTTT.